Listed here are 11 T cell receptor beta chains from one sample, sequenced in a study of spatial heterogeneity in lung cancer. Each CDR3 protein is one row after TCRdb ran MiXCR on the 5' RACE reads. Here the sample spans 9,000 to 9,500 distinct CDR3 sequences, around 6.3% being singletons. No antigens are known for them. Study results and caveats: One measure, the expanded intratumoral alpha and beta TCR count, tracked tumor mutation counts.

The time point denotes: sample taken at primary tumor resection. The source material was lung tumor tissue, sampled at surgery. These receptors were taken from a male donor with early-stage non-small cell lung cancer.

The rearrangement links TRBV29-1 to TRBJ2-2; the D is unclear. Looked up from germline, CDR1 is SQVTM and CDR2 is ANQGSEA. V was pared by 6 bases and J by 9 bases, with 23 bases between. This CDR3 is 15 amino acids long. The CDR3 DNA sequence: TGCAGCGTCATAGTGTTTCCGGAGTCACCCTGGGAGCTGTTTTTT. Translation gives CSVIVFPESPWELFF.

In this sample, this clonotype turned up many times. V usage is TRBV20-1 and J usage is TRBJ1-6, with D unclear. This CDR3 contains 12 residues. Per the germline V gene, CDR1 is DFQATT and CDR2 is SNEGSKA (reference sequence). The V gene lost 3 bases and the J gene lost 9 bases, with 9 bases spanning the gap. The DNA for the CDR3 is TGCAGTGCTAGTACTGTCTCTTCACCCCTCCACTTT. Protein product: CSASTVSSPLHF.

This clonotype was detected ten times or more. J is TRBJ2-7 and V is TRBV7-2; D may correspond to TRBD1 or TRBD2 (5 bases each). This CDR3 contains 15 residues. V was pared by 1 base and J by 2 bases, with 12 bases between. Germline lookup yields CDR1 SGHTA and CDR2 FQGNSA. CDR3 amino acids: CASSLGRDAAYEQYF. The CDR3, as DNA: TGTGCCAGCAGCTTAGGCAGGGACGCCGCCTACGAGCAGTACTTC.

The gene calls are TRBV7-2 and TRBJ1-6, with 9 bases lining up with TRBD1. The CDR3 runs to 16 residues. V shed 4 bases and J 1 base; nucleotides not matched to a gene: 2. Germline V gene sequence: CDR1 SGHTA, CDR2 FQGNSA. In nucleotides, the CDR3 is TGTGCCAGCAGCTGGACAGGGGTATCCTATAATTCACCCCTCCACTTT. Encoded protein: CASSWTGVSYNSPLHF.

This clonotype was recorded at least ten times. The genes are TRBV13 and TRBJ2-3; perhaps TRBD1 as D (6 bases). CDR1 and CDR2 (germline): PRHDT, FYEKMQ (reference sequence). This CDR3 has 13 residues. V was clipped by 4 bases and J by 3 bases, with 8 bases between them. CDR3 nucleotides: TGTGCCAGCAGCTATGACAGGACAGATACGCAGTATTTT. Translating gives CASSYDRTDTQYF. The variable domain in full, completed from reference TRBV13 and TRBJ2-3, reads AAGVIQSPRHLIKEKRETATLKCYPIPRHDTVYWYQQGPGQDPQFLISFYEKMQSDKGSIPDRFSAQQFSDYHSELNMSSLELGDSALYFCASSYDRTDTQYFGPGTRLTVL.

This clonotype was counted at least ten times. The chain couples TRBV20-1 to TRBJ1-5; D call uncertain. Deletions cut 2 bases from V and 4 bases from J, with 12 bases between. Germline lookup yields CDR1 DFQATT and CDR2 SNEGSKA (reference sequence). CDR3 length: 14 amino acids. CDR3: CSARSLIGNQPQHF. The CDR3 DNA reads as TGCAGTGCTAGATCCCTTATAGGAAATCAGCCCCAGCATTTT.

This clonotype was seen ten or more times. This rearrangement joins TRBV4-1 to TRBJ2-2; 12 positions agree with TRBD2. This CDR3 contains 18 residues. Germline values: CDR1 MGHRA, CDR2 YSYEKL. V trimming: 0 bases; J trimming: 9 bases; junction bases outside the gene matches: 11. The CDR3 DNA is TGCGCCAGCAGCCAAGAACCCACTAGCGGGGGGCAAGATCGGGAGCTGTTTTTT. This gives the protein CASSQEPTSGGQDRELFF.

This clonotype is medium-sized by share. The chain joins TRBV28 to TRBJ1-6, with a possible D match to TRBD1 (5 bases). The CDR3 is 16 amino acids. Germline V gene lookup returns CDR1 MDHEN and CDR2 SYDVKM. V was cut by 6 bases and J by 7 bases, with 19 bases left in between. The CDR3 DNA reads TGTGCCAGCAGAGGGGTTGGGAGCCTGGGGAATTCACCCCTCCACTTT. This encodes CASRGVGSLGNSPLHF.

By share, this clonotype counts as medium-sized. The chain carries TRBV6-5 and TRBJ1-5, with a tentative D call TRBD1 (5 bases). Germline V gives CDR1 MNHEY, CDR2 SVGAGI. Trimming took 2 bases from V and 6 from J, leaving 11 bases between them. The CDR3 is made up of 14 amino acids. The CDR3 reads CASSYSRVGQPQHF. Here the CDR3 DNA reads TGTGCCAGCAGTTACAGCAGGGTAGGTCAGCCCCAGCATTTT.

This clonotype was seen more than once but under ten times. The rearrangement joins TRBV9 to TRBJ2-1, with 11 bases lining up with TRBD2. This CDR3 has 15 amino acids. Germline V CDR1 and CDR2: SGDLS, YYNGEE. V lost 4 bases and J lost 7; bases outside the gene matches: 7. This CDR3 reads CASSPSGGQGNEQFF. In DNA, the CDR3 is TGTGCCAGCAGCCCTAGCGGGGGGCAAGGGAATGAGCAGTTCTTC.

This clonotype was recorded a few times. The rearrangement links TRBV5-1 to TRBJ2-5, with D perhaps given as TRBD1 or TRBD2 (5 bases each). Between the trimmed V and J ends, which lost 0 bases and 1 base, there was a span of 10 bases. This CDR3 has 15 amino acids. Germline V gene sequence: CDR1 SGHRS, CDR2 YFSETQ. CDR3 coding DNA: TGCGCCAGCAGCTTGGCGGGGCCCGGCCAAGAGACCCAGTACTTC. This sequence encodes CASSLAGPGQETQYF.